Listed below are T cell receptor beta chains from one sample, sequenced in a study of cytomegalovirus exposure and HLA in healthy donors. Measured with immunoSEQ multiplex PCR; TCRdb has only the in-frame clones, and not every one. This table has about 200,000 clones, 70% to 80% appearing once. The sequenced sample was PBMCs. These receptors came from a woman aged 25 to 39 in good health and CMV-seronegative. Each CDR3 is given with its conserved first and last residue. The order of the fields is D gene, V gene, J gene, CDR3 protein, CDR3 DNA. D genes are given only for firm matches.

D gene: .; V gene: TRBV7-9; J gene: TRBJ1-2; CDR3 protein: CASSLNKISTAWGGYTF; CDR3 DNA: TGTGCCAGCAGCTTAAATAAGATTTCGACAGCCTGGGGCGGCTACACCTTC
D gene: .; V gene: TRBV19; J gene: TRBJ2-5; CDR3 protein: CASSIRDSPEYF; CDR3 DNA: TGTGCCAGTAGTATCCGTGACTCCCCGGAGTACTTC
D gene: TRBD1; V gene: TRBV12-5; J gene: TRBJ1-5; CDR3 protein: CASGPGQGWQPQHF; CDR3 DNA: TGTGCTAGTGGCCCGGGACAGGGTTGGCAGCCCCAGCATTTT
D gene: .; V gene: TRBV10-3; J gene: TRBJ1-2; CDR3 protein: CANLTYGYTF; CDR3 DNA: TGTGCCAATCTGACTTATGGCTACACCTTC
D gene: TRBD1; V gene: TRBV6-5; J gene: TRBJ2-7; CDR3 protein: CASSRTGETYEQYF; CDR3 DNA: TGTGCCAGCAGCCGAACAGGGGAAACCTACGAGCAGTACTTC
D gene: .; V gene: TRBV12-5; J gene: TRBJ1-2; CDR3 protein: CASGLAGGWDGYTF; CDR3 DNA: TGTGCTAGTGGTTTGGCTGGGGGCTGGGATGGCTACACCTTC
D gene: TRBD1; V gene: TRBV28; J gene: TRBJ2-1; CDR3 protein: CASSLPRDREEVEPYNEQFF; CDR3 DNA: TGTGCCAGCAGCCTACCCCGGGACAGGGAGGAGGTAGAACCCTACAATGAGCAGTTCTTC
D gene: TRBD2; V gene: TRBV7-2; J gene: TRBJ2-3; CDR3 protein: CASSFGLATTDTQYF; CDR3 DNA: TGTGCCAGCAGCTTTGGACTAGCGACCACAGATACGCAGTATTTT
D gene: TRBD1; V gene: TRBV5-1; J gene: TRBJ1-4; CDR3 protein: CASSLQGAEEKLFF; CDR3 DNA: TGCGCCAGCAGCTTACAGGGGGCCGAGGAAAAACTGTTTTTT
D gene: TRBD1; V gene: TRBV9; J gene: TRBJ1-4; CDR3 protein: CASSVSGTGGEKLFF; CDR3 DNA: TGTGCCAGCAGCGTTTCGGGGACAGGGGGGGAAAAACTGTTTTTT